The rows below give T cell receptor beta chains drawn from one sample of a study of HIV-infected patients and healthy controls. TCRdb analysed the 5' RACE reads with MiXCR anew, one entry per CDR3 protein. The sample gives approximately 9,800 distinct CDR3 sequences, 6.5% to 10% of which show up once; roughly 4% is in the top ten. What was sequenced was blood. These receptor sequences come from an adult in good health. Both conserved end residues are part of each CDR3.

V: TRBV20-1
CDR3: CSALGGRQIPGYTF

V: TRBV7-9
CDR3: CASSLGSGGAGEAFF

V: TRBV5-1
CDR3: CASSLAGEASNQPQHF

V: TRBV20-1
CDR3: CSARGIFSGANVLTF

V: TRBV5-1
CDR3: CATGLAENNEQFF

V: TRBV12-3/TRBV12-4
CDR3: CASSSGTANTEAFF

V: TRBV2
CDR3: CASTRQGGFYEQYF

V: TRBV20-1
CDR3: CGARGPGDYNEQFF

V: TRBV14
CDR3: CASSQVGSSPLHF

V: TRBV5-1
CDR3: CASSGDSISYEQYF

V: TRBV3-1
CDR3: CASRQGADTGELFF

V: TRBV7-2
CDR3: CASSPWGGGRIVYTF

V: TRBV7-6
CDR3: CASSLDMISGANVLTF

V: TRBV5-6
CDR3: CASSLNSGHEQYF

V: TRBV18
CDR3: CASSYGQGDNSPLHF

V: TRBV15
CDR3: CATSSGGRVISGNTIYF

V: TRBV3-1
CDR3: CASSQTGNSPLHF

V: TRBV6-1
CDR3: CASKVPVTEAFF

V: TRBV5-8
CDR3: CASSPGTYRANTEAFF

V: TRBV19
CDR3: CASSIDLGAPGEKLFF

V: TRBV18
CDR3: CASSEGQIKLFF

V: TRBV19
CDR3: CASKGPNNEKLFF

V: TRBV19
CDR3: CASSDRGLQPQHF

V: TRBV2
CDR3: CASRDRVVSGNTIYF

V: TRBV3-1
CDR3: CASSPSTVRNTIYF

V: TRBV12-3/TRBV12-4
CDR3: CASSLGLASYSGEQYF

V: TRBV18
CDR3: CASSPRLLRGLANEKLFF

V: TRBV7-2
CDR3: CASSLVSGVNTEAFF

V: TRBV20-1
CDR3: CSARTGGSTDTQYF

V: TRBV3-1
CDR3: CASTLDRYTEAFF

V: TRBV7-9
CDR3: CASSTPLLAGEGTQYF

V: TRBV3-1
CDR3: CASSPRGAGEDTQYF

V: TRBV5-1
CDR3: CASSLSGGAYNEQFF

V: TRBV5-1
CDR3: CASSLDRPTGNTIYF

V: TRBV12-3/TRBV12-4
CDR3: CASSTRLAALAKNIQYF